In this sample, the clone carrying this TCR beta chain turned up many times. CDR1 and CDR2 (germline): SGHAT, FQNNGV. Between the trimmed V and J ends, which lost 2 bases and 3 bases, there was a span of 14 bases. The CDR3 totals 15 residues. A single record per CDR3 protein comes from TCRdb applying MiXCR to the RT-PCR reads. This repertoire shows 550,000 to 800,000 distinct CDR3 sequences, roughly 14% found once; its top ten account for around a tenth. These data belong to a study of response to subunit inactivated influenza vaccine. The sequences come from PBMCs from blood, collected 12 days after vaccination. The chain is built from TRBV11-2 and TRBJ2-7, with D uncertain. The receptor was isolated from a man over 45 who received an inactivated influenza vaccine. CDR3 residues: CASSLTMGSVYEQYF. The CDR3 nucleotides read TGTGCCAGCAGCTTAACCATGGGGTCCGTCTACGAGCAGTACTTC.